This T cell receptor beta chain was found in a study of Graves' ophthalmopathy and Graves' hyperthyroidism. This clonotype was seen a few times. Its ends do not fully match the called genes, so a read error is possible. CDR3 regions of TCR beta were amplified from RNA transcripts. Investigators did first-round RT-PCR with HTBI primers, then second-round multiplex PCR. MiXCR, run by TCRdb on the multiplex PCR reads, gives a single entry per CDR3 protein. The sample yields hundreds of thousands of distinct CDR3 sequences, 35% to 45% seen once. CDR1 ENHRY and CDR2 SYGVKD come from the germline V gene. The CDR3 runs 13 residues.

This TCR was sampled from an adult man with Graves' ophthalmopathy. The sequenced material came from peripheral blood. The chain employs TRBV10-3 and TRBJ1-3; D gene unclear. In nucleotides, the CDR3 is TGTGCCAGCAGTGAAGAGGGCGGAAACACCATATATTTT. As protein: CASSEEGGNTIYF.